The 15 T cell receptor beta chains reported below all come from one sample, sequenced in a study of cytomegalovirus exposure and HLA in healthy donors. TCRdb's table, derived via immunoSEQ multiplex PCR, lists solely in-frame clones and lacks some. The sample has 80,000 to 90,000 clones, about 96% seen once. What was sequenced was PBMCs. The origin of the receptors is a man between 18 and 29 years old in good health and CMV-seronegative.

This clone has just a few counts. V gene TRBV6-1 combines with J gene TRBJ1-4; possible D gene TRBD1, 5 bases. Germline V CDR1 and CDR2: MNHNS, SASEGT. V was trimmed by 7 bases and J by 3 bases, leaving 12 bases between them. The CDR3 spans 14 residues. The CDR3 here is CASTLTVSNEKLFF. The DNA of the CDR3 is TGTGCCAGCACCCTGACAGTTTCTAATGAAAAACTGTTTTTT.

The J gene is TRBJ2-3, the V gene TRBV7-8, with unresolved D. The CDR3 loop spans 14 amino acids. Germline assignment: CDR1 SGHVS and CDR2 FQNEAQ. The V end lost 5 bases, the J end lost 3 bases, and 12 bases lay between the germline ends. For the CDR3, the DNA is TGTGCCAGCAGCAAGGCGGCCTGGACAGATACGCAGTATTTT. Its translation: CASSKAAWTDTQYF.

The J gene is TRBJ2-4, the V gene TRBV2; 8 bases fit TRBD2. J lost 0 bases, V lost 2 bases, and 6 bases had no gene match. The CDR3 runs 17 residues. Germline V gene data show CDR1 as SNHLY and CDR2 as FYNNEI. Here the CDR3 reads CASSERGTRIAKNIQYF. DNA for the CDR3: TGTGCCAGCAGTGAAAGAGGGACTAGAATAGCCAAAAACATTCAGTACTTC.

This clone showed up just a few times. The chain has TRBV4-3 and TRBJ1-4; 9 positions match TRBD1. V was clipped by 4 bases and J by 8 bases; unmatched bases: 8. This CDR3 is built from 15 residues. Germline CDR1 reads LGHNA; CDR2 reads YSLEER. The CDR3, as DNA: TGCGCCAGCAGCCTGGGACAGGGTGCGGGGGAAAAACTGTTTTTT. Translated: CASSLGQGAGEKLFF.

The rearrangement links TRBV30 to TRBJ1-2, with 7 bases that match TRBD1. CDR1 and CDR2 (germline): GTSNPN, SVGIG (reference sequence). The CDR3 length is 14 residues. With V trimmed by 8 bases and J by 0 bases, 9 bases remained unmatched. The CDR3 nucleotides are TGTGCCGCACACTGGGACAGATCTAACTATGGCTACACCTTC. It translates to CAAHWDRSNYGYTF.

This chain connects TRBV29-1 to TRBJ1-4, with D perhaps TRBD1 (5 bases). The CDR3 is made up of 12 amino acids. The V gene lost 4 bases and the J gene lost 7 bases, with 10 bases spanning the gap. Germline assignment: CDR1 SQVTM and CDR2 ANQGSEA. In DNA, the CDR3 is TGCAGCGTTGTAGGCAGGGCTGAAAAACTGTTTTTT. Its translation is CSVVGRAEKLFF.

The chain uses TRBV10-3 and TRBJ1-5; 8 bases are a match to TRBD1. V lost 2 bases and J lost 5; bases outside the gene matches: 8. Looked up from germline, CDR1 is ENHRY and CDR2 is SYGVKD. This CDR3 is 16 amino acids long. As DNA, the CDR3 is TGTGCCATCAGTGAGGCTTGGACAGGGATGTATCAGCCCCAGCATTTT. This codes for CAISEAWTGMYQPQHF.

This chain connects TRBV6-1 to TRBJ2-5; TRBD1 matches at 7 bases. There are 15 residues in the CDR3. Germline CDR1 MNHNS, CDR2 SASEGT. V lost 7 bases and J lost 4; bases outside the gene matches: 12. The CDR3, as DNA: TGTGCCAGCATCTTTGTAGGGGGCTTTATAGAGACCCAGTACTTC. It codes for CASIFVGGFIETQYF.

The V gene is TRBV7-2, the J gene TRBJ2-3; 7 nucleotides align to TRBD2. This CDR3 spans 15 amino acids. Germline trimming cut 5 bases from V and 4 bases from J; bases unmatched to any gene: 9. Germline-derived CDR1 and CDR2 are SGHTA and FQGNSA. This CDR3 reads CASSPTGLGPDTQYF. CDR3 DNA sequence: TGTGCCAGCAGCCCCACCGGACTAGGGCCAGATACGCAGTATTTT.

The J gene is TRBJ2-1, the V gene TRBV27; no reliable D call. Germline V gene lookup returns CDR1 MNHEY and CDR2 SMNVEV (reference sequence). This CDR3 comprises 13 residues. The germline V and J ends were trimmed by 7 bases and 0 bases, with 7 bases remaining between them. In DNA, the CDR3 is TGTGCCAGCACCGGTAGCTCCTACAATGAGCAGTTCTTC. It encodes CASTGSSYNEQFF.

The chain recombines TRBV18 with TRBJ1-4; D is perhaps TRBD1 (6 bases). The V gene's germline CDR1 is KGHSH and CDR2 LQKENI. The CDR3 totals 14 residues. V dropped 3 bases and J dropped 6 bases, with 11 bases sitting between them. CDR3: CASSPQGPDEKLFF. The CDR3 bases are TGTGCCAGCTCACCTCAGGGGCCAGATGAAAAACTGTTTTTT. Full variable domain (remainder filled in from reference TRBV18 and TRBJ1-4): NAGVMQNPRHLVRRRGQEARLRCSPMKGHSHVYWYRQLPEEGLKFMVYLQKENIIDESGMPKERFSAEFPKEGPSILRIQQVVRGDSAAYFCASSPQGPDEKLFFGSGTQLSVL.

V gene TRBV6-1 combines with J gene TRBJ2-1, with D perhaps matching TRBD1 (6 bases). Germline values: CDR1 MNHNS, CDR2 SASEGT. The CDR3 contains 15 residues. Trimming stripped 6 bases from V and 5 bases from J, with 17 bases between. The CDR3 coding sequence is TGTGCCAGCAGCGACCCGGGACATCCAAACAATGAGCAGTTCTTC. Amino acid sequence: CASSDPGHPNNEQFF.

The chain links TRBV9 to TRBJ2-1; 10 bases are a match to TRBD1. CDR3 length: 14 residues. The junction had 9 bases not matched to a gene; V was cut back by 5 bases and J by 10 bases. Germline V gives CDR1 SGDLS, CDR2 YYNGEE. The CDR3 DNA reads as TGTGCCAGCAGTTTAAATAGGGACAGGGGAGAGCAGTTCTTC. It yields the protein CASSLNRDRGEQFF.

This chain connects TRBV27 to TRBJ2-7; 7 nucleotides line up with TRBD2. Looked up from germline, CDR1 is MNHEY and CDR2 is SMNVEV (reference sequence). V lost 4 bases to trimming and J lost 0 bases; unmatched junction nucleotides: 3. The CDR3 runs 14 residues. Here the CDR3 DNA reads TGTGCCAGCAGTTGGCGCGGGAGCTCCTACGAGCAGTACTTC. Encoded protein: CASSWRGSSYEQYF.

The rearrangement links TRBV2 to TRBJ2-3, with 8 bases that match TRBD2. Germline V lookup: CDR1 SNHLY, CDR2 FYNNEI. V shed 1 base and J 2 bases; nucleotides not matched to a gene: 14. The CDR3 loop spans 19 amino acids. The CDR3 loop is CASSEVGEWVAGNTDTQYF. CDR3 in DNA: TGTGCCAGCAGTGAAGTGGGGGAGTGGGTAGCGGGAAACACAGATACGCAGTATTTT.